This T cell receptor (beta chain) was obtained from a study of glioma-infiltrating T cells. Study-wide results and limits: Tissue and blood shared very few CDR3 sequences.

With 4 bases clipped from V and 0 bases from J, the junction kept 2 bases outside the gene matches. Germline CDR1 is DFQATT and CDR2 is SNEGSKA (reference sequence). The CDR3 extends over 13 amino acids. The table lists this clonotype with a few counts. The antigen is undetermined. Amplification of TCR alpha and beta CDR3 regions from RNA used iRepertoire nested multiplex PCR. TCRdb passed the multiplex PCR reads through MiXCR, listing each CDR3 protein once. Here the sample spans around 140,000 distinct CDR3 sequences, 39% being singletons. V usage is TRBV20-1 and J usage is TRBJ1-1; 7 nucleotides align to TRBD1. This TCR derives from a human donor with low-grade glioma or glioblastoma, undergoing nonglioma brain surgery, or in good health (not recorded which). The source material was glioma tissue, nonneoplastic brain tissue, or PBMCs (not recorded which). CDR3 sequence (DNA): TGCAGTGCTACCGGGACAGTGAACACTGAAGCTTTCTTT. It encodes CSATGTVNTEAFF.